One sample yielded the 8 T cell receptor beta chains listed below, sequenced in a study of Graves' ophthalmopathy and Graves' hyperthyroidism. TCR beta CDR3 amplification used RNA transcripts. Investigators did first-round RT-PCR with HTBI primers, then second-round multiplex PCR. MiXCR, run by TCRdb on the multiplex PCR reads, gives a single entry per CDR3 protein. The sample lists hundreds of thousands of distinct CDR3 sequences; 35% to 50% were seen once. The sequenced material came from peripheral blood. These receptors all stem from an adult man with Graves' ophthalmopathy.

This rearrangement joins TRBV19 to TRBJ2-7; 14 bases agree with TRBD2. The CDR3 runs 20 residues. V lost 3 bases to trimming and J lost 0 bases; unmatched junction nucleotides: 13. Germline CDR1 LNHDA, CDR2 SQIVND (reference sequence). CDR3 nucleotide sequence: TGTGCCAGTAGTATTATGGCGGGGACTAGCGGGAGAGCACTCTCCTACGAGCAGTACTTC. As protein: CASSIMAGTSGRALSYEQYF.

This clonotype was detected many times. The chain's CDR3 is CASSRREFNSPLHF. In nucleotides, the CDR3 is TGTGCCAGCAGCCGTCGGGAGTTCAATTCACCCCTCCACTTT. The J gene is TRBJ1-6, the V gene TRBV7-2, with D unclear. With 5 bases removed from V and 7 bases from J, the gap between germline ends came to 12 bases. The CDR3 covers 14 residues. Per the germline V gene, CDR1 is SGHTA and CDR2 is FQGNSA.

This clonotype was recorded at least ten times. The chain couples TRBV25-1 to TRBJ2-1, with D tentatively TRBD1 (5 bases). This CDR3 has 16 amino acids. Looked up from germline, CDR1 is MGHDK and CDR2 is SYGVNS. Trimming removed 8 bases at V and 6 bases at J, with 23 bases between. The CDR3 is CASGAEATPERNEQFF. The CDR3 nucleotides read TGTGCCAGCGGGGCGGAAGCGACCCCGGAGCGCAATGAGCAGTTCTTC.

For this clonotype: The junction differs from germline at one of its ends, possibly a read error. V gene TRBV7-2 combines with J gene TRBJ1-2, with unresolved D. Germline V gene sequence: CDR1 SGHTA, CDR2 FQGNSA. The CDR3 consists of 12 residues. CDR3 protein: CANSLVDYVYTF. In DNA form, the CDR3 reads TGTGCCAACAGCTTAGTCGACTATGTCTACACCTTC.

To note about this clonotype: A read error may be the cause here, since a much bigger clone is one base away. The DNA for the CDR3 is TGTGCCAGCAGCTATAGACTATCGGAGAAGATCGGGGAGCTGTTTTTT. Its protein product is CASSYRLSEKIGELFF. The chain uses TRBV11-2 and TRBJ2-2; perhaps TRBD2 as D (5 bases). CDR1 SGHAT and CDR2 FQNNGV come from the germline V gene. The CDR3 runs to 16 residues. Trimming pared 4 bases from V and 7 bases from J, leaving 19 bases between.

This chain connects TRBV2 to TRBJ2-7; 10 bases agree with TRBD2. The ends lost 4 bases at V and 2 bases at J; junction bases unmatched: 11. The CDR3 contains 17 residues. CDR1 and CDR2 from the germline V gene are SNHLY and FYNNEI. CDR3 coding DNA: TGTGCCAGCAGTGCTAGACATAGCGGGAGGAGTCCCTACGAGCAGTACTTC. Translating gives CASSARHSGRSPYEQYF.

Of note for this clonotype: A clone one base away is much larger, so this may be a read error. This chain connects TRBV10-3 to TRBJ2-7; 8 bases map to TRBD1. The junction had 2 bases not matched to a gene; V was cut back by 1 base and J by 3 bases. The CDR3 sequence is 14 residues long. Germline CDR1 and CDR2: ENHRY and SYGVKD. The CDR3 is CAISEWDRNYEQYF. Written as DNA, the CDR3 is TGTGCCATCAGTGAGTGGGACAGGAACTACGAGCAGTACTTC.

This clonotype turned up a few times. This chain uses TRBV4-3 with TRBJ1-2, with TRBD1 as a possible D gene (6 bases). The length of the CDR3 is 16 residues. Germline-derived CDR1 and CDR2 are LGHNA and YSLEER. V lost 3 bases, J lost 0 bases, and 14 bases lay in between. The CDR3 loop reads CASSHHRQGSNYGYTF. The DNA of the CDR3 is TGCGCCAGCAGCCATCACCGGCAGGGGTCTAACTATGGCTACACCTTC.